This T cell receptor beta chain was identified in a study of T cells in Graves' hyperthyroidism and ophthalmopathy. The table lists this clonotype with many counts. Its antigen is undetermined. Study-wide results and caveats: Among thyroid clonotypes expanded above 0.001, most also appeared in blood. Ophthalmopathy was told apart from stable hyperthyroidism by a 13 V-J model.

Amplified regions were TCR beta CDR3 sequences from RNA transcripts. TCR CDR3 regions were first amplified by RT-PCR with HTBI primers. From the multiplex PCR reads, TCRdb called clonotypes with MiXCR, one entry per CDR3 protein. In the table there are roughly 570,000 distinct CDR3 sequences, about 43% of which are singletons. Material for sequencing was peripheral blood or thyroid tissue (not recorded which). The clonotype was recovered from an adult woman with Graves' disease, either hyperthyroidism or ophthalmopathy (not recorded which).

The CDR3 region is CASSQSAREAFF. CDR3 in DNA: TGTGCCAGCAGCCAGAGTGCAAGGGAAGCTTTCTTT. This rearrangement joins TRBV11-2 to TRBJ1-1; D is unresolved. The germline CDR1 and CDR2 sequences are SGHAT and FQNNGV. This CDR3 spans 12 amino acids. Trimming removed 5 bases from V and 8 bases from J, with 12 bases in between.